The 13 T cell receptor beta chains below come from one sample, sequenced in a study of cytomegalovirus exposure and HLA in healthy donors. Primers for the PCR totalled 60 Vbeta and 13 Jbeta. TCRdb's copy holds only in-frame clones and misses some; the assay was immunoSEQ multiplex PCR. Of about 61,000 clones listed, approximately 88% are singletons. Material: PBMCs. All receptors come from a man younger than 40 in good health and CMV-seropositive.

The V gene is TRBV14, the J gene TRBJ2-5; D may be TRBD2 (6 bases). Germline lookup yields CDR1 SGHDN and CDR2 FVKESK. This CDR3 spans 15 amino acids. The V and J ends lost 2 bases and 11 bases respectively, with 21 bases between them. In nucleotides, the CDR3 is TGTGCCAGCAGCCAAACAACGGGAGTCGACGGTGAGCAGTACTTC. Translating it yields CASSQTTGVDGEQYF.

V is TRBV7-3 and J is TRBJ2-6; D not resolved. V was trimmed by 5 bases and J by 4 bases, leaving 9 bases between them. The CDR3 spans 14 residues. From germline, CDR1 is SGHTA and CDR2 FQGTGA. The CDR3 bases are TGTGCCAGCAGCCCCACCCGGGGGGCCAACGTCCTGACTTTC. Residues: CASSPTRGANVLTF. The variable domain in full, completed from reference TRBV7-3 and TRBJ2-6, reads GAGVSQTPSNKVTEKGKYVELRCDPISGHTALYWYRQSLGQGPEFLIYFQGTGAADDSGLPNDRFFAVRPEGSVSTLKIQRTERGDSAVYLCASSPTRGANVLTFGAGSRLTVL.

CDR3 residues: CPPGLAPGELFF. In DNA form, the CDR3 reads TGTCCCCCCGGGCTAGCGCCCGGGGAGCTGTTTTTT. V is TRBV30 and J is TRBJ2-2, with D possibly being TRBD2 (6 bases). Germline CDR1 and CDR2: GTSNPN and SVGIG (reference sequence). The CDR3 length is 12 residues.

The chain has TRBV11-2 and TRBJ2-7; TRBD1 aligns across 7 bases. J lost 3 bases, V lost 5 bases, and 7 bases had no gene match. This CDR3 is 14 amino acids long. CDR1 is SGHAT, CDR2 FQNNGV, per germline. The CDR3 protein is CASSPRDRLYEQYF. In DNA form, the CDR3 reads TGTGCCAGCAGCCCCCGGGACAGACTCTACGAGCAGTACTTC.

The chain has TRBV27 and TRBJ2-3, with D possibly TRBD1 on 6 matching bases. The CDR3 is 14 amino acids. CDR1 and CDR2 (germline): MNHEY, SMNVEV (reference sequence). V was shortened by 6 bases and J by 6 bases, with 16 bases between the two germline ends. The CDR3 bases are TGTGCCAGCAGACTAGACTGGGGGCAGGATACGCAGTATTTT. As protein: CASRLDWGQDTQYF.

V usage is TRBV7-2 and J usage is TRBJ1-1, with TRBD1 matching 7 bases. Germline V gene lookup returns CDR1 SGHTA and CDR2 FQGNSA. The CDR3 is made up of 14 amino acids. V lost 1 base and J lost 3; bases outside the gene matches: 2. CDR3 amino acids: CASSLEGAYTEAFF. DNA of the CDR3: TGTGCCAGCAGCTTAGAGGGGGCGTACACTGAAGCTTTCTTT.

This chain joins TRBV25-1 and TRBJ2-5, with D possibly TRBD2 on 6 matching bases. Trimming took 5 bases from V and 5 from J, leaving 18 bases between them. The CDR3 length is 15 residues. Germline V gene data show CDR1 as MGHDK and CDR2 as SYGVNS. The CDR3 is CASSPPGVEIETQYF. Written as DNA, the CDR3 is TGTGCCAGCAGTCCTCCGGGGGTCGAAATCGAGACCCAGTACTTC.

The chain uses TRBV9 and TRBJ1-1; D unresolved. V was pared by 0 bases and J by 1 base, with 7 bases between. There are 14 residues in the CDR3. CDR1 SGDLS and CDR2 YYNGEE come from the germline V gene. The CDR3 DNA reads TGTGCCAGCAGCGTAGCAGGAGGGAACACTGAAGCTTTCTTT. Protein: CASSVAGGNTEAFF.

V gene TRBV19 combines with J gene TRBJ1-1; 9 bases are shared with TRBD1. The length of the CDR3 is 14 residues. Looked up from germline, CDR1 is LNHDA and CDR2 is SQIVND (reference sequence). The V and J ends lost 8 bases and 1 base, in that order; junction bases with no gene match: 5. CDR3 nucleotide sequence: TGTGCCAGTCAGGACAGGGGCAAGAACACTGAAGCTTTCTTT. Its protein product is CASQDRGKNTEAFF.

This clone was found a few times. The chain is built from TRBV6-5 and TRBJ2-7; possible D gene TRBD2, 6 bases. The germline CDR1 and CDR2 sequences are MNHEY and SVGAGI. CDR3 length equals 13 residues. The ends were cut back, 2 bases at V and 1 base at J, with 6 bases in the middle. The CDR3 sequence: CASSYGGSYEQYF. As DNA, the CDR3 is TGTGCCAGCAGTTACGGGGGGTCCTACGAGCAGTACTTC.

J is TRBJ2-3 and V is TRBV14; D gene unclear. The CDR3 runs 14 residues. The V gene's germline CDR1 is SGHDN and CDR2 FVKESK. V lost 4 bases and J lost 3, with 11 bases in between. This chain's CDR3 is CASSPTVETDTQYF. The CDR3 bases are TGTGCCAGCAGCCCCACCGTGGAGACAGATACGCAGTATTTT.

The chain couples TRBV9 to TRBJ2-3; 9 bases line up with TRBD2. V was pared by 3 bases and J by 2 bases, with 16 bases of the junction left unmatched. The CDR3 loop spans 19 amino acids. Germline V gives CDR1 SGDLS, CDR2 YYNGEE. CDR3: CASSEGISGRHLPTDTQYF. The CDR3 bases are TGTGCCAGCAGCGAGGGGATCAGCGGGAGGCACCTCCCCACAGATACGCAGTATTTT.

The chain links TRBV13 to TRBJ1-5; possibly TRBD1 for D (5 bases). The V gene lost 4 bases and the J gene lost 5 bases, with 21 bases spanning the gap. CDR1 and CDR2 (germline): PRHDT, FYEKMQ (reference sequence). The CDR3 is 17 amino acids. The CDR3 is CASSSTDGGTLDQPQHF. The DNA of the CDR3 is TGTGCCAGCAGCTCCACCGACGGGGGGACCCTTGATCAGCCCCAGCATTTT.